This record covers a single T cell receptor beta chain. Antigen unknown. Germline V lookup: CDR1 MDHEN, CDR2 SYDVKM. The CDR3 has 15 residues. Trimming cost V 2 bases and J 4 bases, with 15 bases left between them. 60 Vbeta and 13 Jbeta primers were used in PCR. Data came from immunoSEQ multiplex PCR; TCRdb stores just in-frame clones and leaves some out. The table lists 150,000 or so clones, around 81% of them singletons. The entry originates in a study of cytomegalovirus exposure and HLA in healthy donors. Study-wide results and limits: The investigators catalogued 150 to 200 TCR beta chains as cytomegalovirus-associated. What a later analysis showed was that several of the most significant clusters appeared linked to common viral pathogens. The authors later found TCR association rates varying by HLA locus, with DRB1 most and HLA-C fewest.

This sequence originates from a woman between 35 and 50 years old in good health and CMV-seropositive. The chain carries TRBV28 and TRBJ2-7, with D possibly being TRBD2 (6 bases). Sequenced: PBMCs. The CDR3 coding sequence is TGTGCCAGCAGTTTACCCCGGAGAGGGAGGTACGAGCAGTACTTC. Its translation: CASSLPRRGRYEQYF. Full variable domain (outside the CDR3, taken from reference TRBV28 and TRBJ2-7): DVKVTQSSRYLVKRTGEKVFLECVQDMDHENMFWYRQDPGLGLRLIYFSYDVKMKEKGDIPEGYSVSREKKERFSLILESASTNQTSMYLCASSLPRRGRYEQYFGPGTRLTVT.